This T cell receptor beta chain was recovered during a study of graft-versus-host responses after intestinal transplantation. The overall study: Recipients received multivisceral, liver-intestinal, or isolated intestinal transplants. Findings and limits, study-wide: There was an association between peak levels of circulating GvH clones and early post-transplant HvG declines. GvH clones surfaced in recipient marrow, some emerging earlier in ileum or blood. Graft-versus-host to host-versus-graft clonal ratios in allografts were high in patients with graft-donor T cell macrochimerism.

Germline V gene sequence: CDR1 SGHRS, CDR2 YFSETQ. Trimming removed 1 base at V and 3 bases at J, with 23 bases between. The CDR3 runs to 18 residues. This table comes from immunoSEQ multiplex PCR, and its TCRdb copy is limited to in-frame clones, with some not included. Of some 40,000 clones in the sample, 91% are singletons; the top ten hold 4% to 4.5%. As regards this clone: Its antigen is not identified.

This chain connects TRBV5-1 to TRBJ2-7; TRBD1 or TRBD2 may be the D gene (5 bases each). This sample comprised PBMCs, obtained 524 days after transplant. The sequence was collected from a human patient who received an intestinal transplant, so some T cells may come from the graft donor. The CDR3 nucleotides are TGCGCCAGCAGCTTGCGGGTGGGGGTGACAGACTCTCACTACGAGCAGTACTTC. It encodes CASSLRVGVTDSHYEQYF.